The 8 T cell receptor beta chains in this list originate from one sample, sequenced in a study of blood T cell repertoires in COVID-19. The data were produced by immunoSEQ multiplex PCR, yet TCRdb's version contains in-frame clones alone and is incomplete. The data hold roughly 100,000 clones, with more than 85% observed a single time. Source material: peripheral blood. The receptors derive from a human donor in a cohort sampled during active COVID-19.

The gene calls are TRBV24-1 and TRBJ2-7, with 9 bases aligning to TRBD1. Germline trimming cut 12 bases from V and 0 bases from J; bases unmatched to any gene: 8. Per germline, CDR1 KGHDR and CDR2 SFDVKD. This CDR3 region has 14 residues. The CDR3 sequence: CASQPDRGSYEQYF. The DNA for the CDR3 is TGTGCCTCCCAACCGGACAGGGGCTCCTACGAGCAGTACTTC.

This clone was seen more than once but under ten times. The CDR3 loop is CASRSGAIYGYTF. CDR3 DNA sequence: TGTGCCAGCAGATCAGGGGCTATCTATGGCTACACCTTC. The chain links TRBV5-6 to TRBJ1-2; the D gene is possibly TRBD1 (6 bases). Germline V gene sequence: CDR1 SGHDT, CDR2 YYEEEE. Trimming pared 5 bases from V and 4 bases from J, leaving 12 bases between. The CDR3 covers 13 residues.

The chain has TRBV6-5 and TRBJ2-2; perhaps TRBD2 as D (5 bases). The CDR3 runs 15 residues. Deletions cut 3 bases from V and 0 bases from J, with 8 bases between. CDR1 is MNHEY and CDR2 is SVGAGI in the germline V gene. The DNA of the CDR3 is TGTGCCAGCAGTTATCGGACTGCGAACACCGGGGAGCTGTTTTTT. It is translated as CASSYRTANTGELFF.

The chain combines TRBV3-1 (or the pseudogene TRBV3-2) with TRBJ1-5; TRBD1 is a possible D gene (5 bases). CDR3 length equals 15 residues. The germline V and J ends were trimmed by 0 bases and 6 bases, with 12 bases remaining between them. Germline-derived CDR1 and CDR2 are LGHDT and YNNKEL (reference sequence). The CDR3 here is CASSQDLGRGQPQHF. The CDR3 DNA sequence: TGTGCCAGCAGCCAAGATCTGGGGCGGGGTCAGCCCCAGCATTTT.

The chain joins TRBV6-6 to TRBJ2-3; the match to TRBD2 covers 9 bases. This CDR3 spans 16 amino acids. Germline lookup yields CDR1 MNHNY and CDR2 SVGAGI (reference sequence). V lost 4 bases and J lost 0; bases outside the gene matches: 5. This CDR3 is CASSSAGGTSTDTQYF. The CDR3 coding sequence is TGTGCCAGCAGTTCTGCGGGGGGGACTAGCACAGATACGCAGTATTTT.

The J gene is TRBJ1-1, the V gene TRBV28; D ambiguous. Between the trimmed V and J ends, which lost 2 bases and 5 bases, there was a span of 9 bases. CDR3 length equals 13 residues. The germline CDR1 and CDR2 sequences are MDHEN and SYDVKM. DNA for the CDR3: TGTGCCAGCAGTTTAAGTGTCAGGACTGAAGCTTTCTTT. Protein sequence: CASSLSVRTEAFF.

The chain is built from TRBV18 and TRBJ1-1; possible D gene TRBD1, 5 bases. Trimming cost V 2 bases and J 5 bases, with 15 bases left between them. Germline CDR1 reads KGHSH; CDR2 reads LQKENI. The CDR3 loop spans 15 amino acids. As DNA, the CDR3 is TGTGCCAGCTCACCATCCCAAGGGGCTGGAACTGAAGCTTTCTTT. It encodes CASSPSQGAGTEAFF.

V gene TRBV7-2 combines with J gene TRBJ2-2; D perhaps matches TRBD2 (5 bases). Trimming left V 4 bases short and J 2 bases short, with 14 bases between. The CDR3 totals 16 residues. Germline V lookup: CDR1 SGHTA, CDR2 FQGNSA. Written as DNA, the CDR3 is TGTGCCAGCAGCTCCTCCGGGGTTCCCAACACCGGGGAGCTGTTTTTT. Amino acid sequence: CASSSSGVPNTGELFF.